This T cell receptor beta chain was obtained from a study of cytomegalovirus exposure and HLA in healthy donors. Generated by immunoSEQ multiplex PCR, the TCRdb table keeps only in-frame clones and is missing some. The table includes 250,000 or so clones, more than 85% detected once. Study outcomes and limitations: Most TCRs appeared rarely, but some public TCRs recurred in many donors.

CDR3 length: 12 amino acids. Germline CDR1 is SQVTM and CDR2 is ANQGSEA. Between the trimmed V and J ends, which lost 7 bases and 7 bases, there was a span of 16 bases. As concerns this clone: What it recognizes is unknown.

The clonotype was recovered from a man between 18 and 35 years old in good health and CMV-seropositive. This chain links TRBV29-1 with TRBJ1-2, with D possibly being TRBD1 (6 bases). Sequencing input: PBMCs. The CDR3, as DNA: TGCAGCGCGACTTGGGGGGCGGTTGGCTACACCTTC. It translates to CSATWGAVGYTF.